This TCR beta chain was captured by sequencing in a study of regulatory T cells in long-lasting Graves disease. Comment on this clonotype: Its specificity is unknown.

In building TCR beta libraries, iRepertoire HTBI primers were used together with Arm-PCR of CDR3 regions. TCRdb reprocessed the multiplex PCR reads with MiXCR, giving one entry per CDR3 protein. Of fewer than 450,000 distinct CDR3 sequences listed, roughly 20% are singletons. Stated time point: persistent/refractory GD, antithyroid drugs over 5 years with positive TRAb. The TCR library was made from RNA that had been extracted from PBMCs in TRIzol. Study-wide results and caveats: The study found TRBV28, TRBJ1-2 and TRBJ2-5 favored in persistent disease.

This CDR3 is 17 amino acids long. Losses at the gene ends were 4 bases for V and 0 bases for J; bases not matched to a gene: 10. Per germline, CDR1 MGHDK and CDR2 SYGVNS. Sequenced here: peripheral blood mononuclear cells (PBMCs), sampled when the disease was refractory, from a patient treated with antithyroid drugs. This clonotype was obtained from a female donor with Graves disease. The V gene is TRBV25-1, the J gene TRBJ1-1, with TRBD1 matching over 8 bases. The CDR3 DNA sequence: TGTGCCAGCAGTGGAGAAGACAGGGGAGATATGAACACTGAAGCTTTCTTT. The encoded protein is CASSGEDRGDMNTEAFF.